This T cell receptor (beta chain) derives from a study of spatial heterogeneity in lung cancer. Study in general: TCR transcript counts in tumor regions correlated strongly with a T cell module score from matched bulk RNA-seq.

Broader study findings: Mutation tallies in tumors tracked expanded intratumoral alpha and beta TCR counts.

TCRdb itself ran the 5' RACE reads through MiXCR, one entry per CDR3 protein. In the table there are roughly 7,400 distinct CDR3 sequences, approximately 19% of which are singletons. Time point in this sample: sample taken at primary tumor resection. Samples came from some 71 TRACERx patients with untreated early-stage lung cancer. The study sequenced unsorted whole RNA from tumor, nontumor lung or frozen PBMC. By sample share, this clonotype is medium-sized. What it binds is not known. This clonotype was obtained from a female donor with early-stage non-small cell lung cancer. This specimen consisted of lung tumor tissue, obtained at surgery.

CDR3 DNA: TGCAGCGTTGACGGGGGGCAAAGGGGTGAAGCTTTCTTT. Protein sequence: CSVDGGQRGEAFF. The genes are TRBV29-1 and TRBJ1-1; perhaps TRBD1 as D (6 bases). From germline, CDR1 is SQVTM and CDR2 ANQGSEA. Trimming shortened V by 3 bases and J by 7 bases, and 15 bases separated the two germline ends. This CDR3 has 13 residues.